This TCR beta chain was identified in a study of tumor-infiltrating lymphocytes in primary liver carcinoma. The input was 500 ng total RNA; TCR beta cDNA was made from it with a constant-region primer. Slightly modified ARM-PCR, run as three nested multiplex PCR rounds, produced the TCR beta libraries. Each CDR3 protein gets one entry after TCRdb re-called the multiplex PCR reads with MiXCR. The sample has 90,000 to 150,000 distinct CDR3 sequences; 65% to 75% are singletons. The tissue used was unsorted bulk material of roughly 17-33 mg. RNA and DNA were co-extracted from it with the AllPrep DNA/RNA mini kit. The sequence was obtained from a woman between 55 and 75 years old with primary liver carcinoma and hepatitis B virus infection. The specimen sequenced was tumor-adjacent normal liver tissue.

The CDR3 reads CAISSFIGLSGYTF. The CDR3 bases are TGTGCCATCAGCTCCTTCATAGGGTTGAGTGGCTACACCTTC. V gene TRBV6-6 combines with J gene TRBJ1-2; D not certain. V was clipped by 10 bases and J by 7 bases, with 22 bases between them. Germline V gene lookup returns CDR1 MNHNY and CDR2 SVGAGI (reference sequence). The CDR3 covers 14 residues.